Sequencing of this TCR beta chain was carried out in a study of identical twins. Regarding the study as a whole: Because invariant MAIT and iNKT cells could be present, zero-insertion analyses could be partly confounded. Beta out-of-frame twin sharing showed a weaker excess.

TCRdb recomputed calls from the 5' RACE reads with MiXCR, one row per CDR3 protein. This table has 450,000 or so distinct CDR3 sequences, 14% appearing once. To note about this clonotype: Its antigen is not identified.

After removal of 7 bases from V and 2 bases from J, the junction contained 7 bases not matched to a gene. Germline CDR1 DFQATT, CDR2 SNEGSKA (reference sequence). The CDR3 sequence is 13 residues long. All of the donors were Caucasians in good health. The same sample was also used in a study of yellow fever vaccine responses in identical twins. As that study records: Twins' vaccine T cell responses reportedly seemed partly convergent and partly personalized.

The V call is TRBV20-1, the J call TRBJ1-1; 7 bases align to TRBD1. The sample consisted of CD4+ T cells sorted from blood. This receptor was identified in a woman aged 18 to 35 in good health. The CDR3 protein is CSVSDRFNTEAFF. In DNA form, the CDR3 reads TGCAGTGTCTCGGACAGGTTTAACACTGAAGCTTTCTTT.